This T cell receptor beta chain appears in the sequencing data of a study of cytomegalovirus exposure and HLA in healthy donors. This CDR3 spans 14 amino acids. Trimming took 1 base from V and 4 from J, leaving 10 bases between them. CDR1 and CDR2 (germline): SNHLY, FYNNEI. On this clone: The antigen is not known.

This PCR relied on a set of 60 Vbeta primers and 13 Jbeta primers. The assay was immunoSEQ multiplex PCR, and TCRdb's table has in-frame clones only and misses some. Of some 150,000 clones listed, roughly 79% are singletons. General study findings and limits: A few CMV-associated chains proved CMV antigen-specific in vitro.

This sequence was found in a woman in her fifties or sixties in good health and CMV-seronegative. J is TRBJ1-2 and V is TRBV2; tentative D call: TRBD1 (6 bases). The sequencing input was PBMCs. CDR3 coding DNA: TGTGCCAGCAGTGAAGGGACAGACCTCTATGGCTACACCTTC. Protein sequence: CASSEGTDLYGYTF.